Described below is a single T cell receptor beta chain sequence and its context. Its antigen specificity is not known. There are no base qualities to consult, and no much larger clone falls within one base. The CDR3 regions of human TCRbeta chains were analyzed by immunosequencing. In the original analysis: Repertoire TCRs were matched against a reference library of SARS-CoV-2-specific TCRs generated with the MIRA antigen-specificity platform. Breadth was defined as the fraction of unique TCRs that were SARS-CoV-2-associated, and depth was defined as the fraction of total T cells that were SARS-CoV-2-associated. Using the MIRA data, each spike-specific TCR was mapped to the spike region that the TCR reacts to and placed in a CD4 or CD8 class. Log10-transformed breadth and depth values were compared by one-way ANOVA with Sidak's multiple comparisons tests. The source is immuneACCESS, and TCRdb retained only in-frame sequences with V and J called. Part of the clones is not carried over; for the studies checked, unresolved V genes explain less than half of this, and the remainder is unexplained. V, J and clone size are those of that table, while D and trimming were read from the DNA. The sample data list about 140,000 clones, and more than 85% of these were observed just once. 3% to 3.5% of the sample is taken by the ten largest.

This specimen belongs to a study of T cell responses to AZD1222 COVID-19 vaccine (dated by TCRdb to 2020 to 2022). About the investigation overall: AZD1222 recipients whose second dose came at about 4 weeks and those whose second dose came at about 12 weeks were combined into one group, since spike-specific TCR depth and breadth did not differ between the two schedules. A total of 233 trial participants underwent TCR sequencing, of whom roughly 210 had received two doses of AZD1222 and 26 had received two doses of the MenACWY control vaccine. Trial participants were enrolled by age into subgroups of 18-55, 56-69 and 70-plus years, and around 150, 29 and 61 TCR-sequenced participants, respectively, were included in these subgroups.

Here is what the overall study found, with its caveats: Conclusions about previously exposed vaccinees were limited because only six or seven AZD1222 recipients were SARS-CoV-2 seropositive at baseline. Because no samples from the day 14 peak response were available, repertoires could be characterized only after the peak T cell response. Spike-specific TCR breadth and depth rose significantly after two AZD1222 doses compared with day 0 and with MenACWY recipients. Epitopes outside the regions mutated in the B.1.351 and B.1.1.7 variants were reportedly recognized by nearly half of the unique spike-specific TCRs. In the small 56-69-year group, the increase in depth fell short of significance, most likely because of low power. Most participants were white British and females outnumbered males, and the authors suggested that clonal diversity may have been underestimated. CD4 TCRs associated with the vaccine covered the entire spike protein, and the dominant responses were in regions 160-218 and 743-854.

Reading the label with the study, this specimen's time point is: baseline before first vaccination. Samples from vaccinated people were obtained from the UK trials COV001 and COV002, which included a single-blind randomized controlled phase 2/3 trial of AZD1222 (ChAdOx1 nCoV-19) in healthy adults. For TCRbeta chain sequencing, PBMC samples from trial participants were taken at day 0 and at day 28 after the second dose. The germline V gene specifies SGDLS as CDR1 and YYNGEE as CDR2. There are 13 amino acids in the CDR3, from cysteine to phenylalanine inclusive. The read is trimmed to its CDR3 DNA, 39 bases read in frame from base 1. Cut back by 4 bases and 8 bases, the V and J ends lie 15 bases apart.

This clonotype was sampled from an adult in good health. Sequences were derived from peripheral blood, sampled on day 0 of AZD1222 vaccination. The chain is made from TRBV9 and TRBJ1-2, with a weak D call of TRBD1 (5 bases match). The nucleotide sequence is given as TGTGCCAGCAGCCAGGCACAGGCAGGGGGCTACACCTTC. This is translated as CASSQAQAGGYTF. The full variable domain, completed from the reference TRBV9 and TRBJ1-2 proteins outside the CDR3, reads DSGVTQTPKHLITATGQRVTLRCSPRSGDLSVYWYQQSLDQGLQFLIQYYNGEERAKGNILERFSAQQFPDLHSELNLSSLELGDSALYFCASSQAQAGGYTFGSGTRLTVV.